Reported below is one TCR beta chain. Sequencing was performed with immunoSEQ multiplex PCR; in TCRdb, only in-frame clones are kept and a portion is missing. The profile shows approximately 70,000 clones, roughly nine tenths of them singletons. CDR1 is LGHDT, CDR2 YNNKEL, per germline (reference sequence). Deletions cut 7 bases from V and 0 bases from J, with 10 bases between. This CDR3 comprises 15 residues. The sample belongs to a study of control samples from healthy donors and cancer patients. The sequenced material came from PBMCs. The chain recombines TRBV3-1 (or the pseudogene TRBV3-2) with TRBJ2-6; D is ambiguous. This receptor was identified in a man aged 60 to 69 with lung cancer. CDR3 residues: CASTPYHSGANVLTF. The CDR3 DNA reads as TGTGCCAGCACCCCATACCACTCTGGGGCCAACGTCCTGACTTTC.